These 10 T cell receptor beta chains were sequenced from one sample in a study of T cell responses to AZD1222 COVID-19 vaccine. Sequenced by immunoSEQ multiplex PCR; TCRdb stores in-frame clones only, minus some. The table shows roughly 180,000 clones, with about 90% occurring only once. The sequences come from peripheral blood, collected on day 0 of AZD1222 vaccination. The receptors shown here come from an adult in good health.

The rearrangement links TRBV2 to TRBJ1-5; tentative D call: TRBD1 (6 bases). V lost 5 bases and J 3 bases, leaving 14 bases between the germline ends. Germline lookup yields CDR1 SNHLY and CDR2 FYNNEI. CDR3 size: 15 residues. CDR3: CASSPGQNPNQPQHF. The CDR3 nucleotides are TGTGCCAGCAGTCCCGGACAGAATCCCAATCAGCCCCAGCATTTT.

The chain employs TRBV4-3 and TRBJ1-1; D is perhaps TRBD1 (5 bases). The CDR3 consists of 18 residues. V was cut by 1 base and J by 1 base, with 19 bases left in between. Germline V gene sequence: CDR1 LGHNA, CDR2 YSLEER. DNA for the CDR3: TGCGCCAGCAGCCAAGTTAAATCGGGGCTCCCTAGGAACACTGAAGCTTTCTTT. This translates into CASSQVKSGLPRNTEAFF.

This clone showed up just a few times. The chain has TRBV10-3 and TRBJ1-4; D unclear. This CDR3 has 14 amino acids. The V gene lost 0 bases and the J gene lost 3 bases, with 5 bases spanning the gap. Germline V gene data show CDR1 as ENHRY and CDR2 as SYGVKD. CDR3 residues: CAISESRSNEKLFF. The CDR3 DNA follows: TGTGCCATCAGTGAGTCCCGCTCTAATGAAAAACTGTTTTTT.

V usage is TRBV4-2 and J usage is TRBJ1-2, with 7 bases fitting TRBD1. Germline values: CDR1 LGHNA, CDR2 YNFKEQ. Trimming removed 1 base from V and 1 base from J; junction bases left unmatched: 6. The CDR3 extends over 16 amino acids. The CDR3 is CASSQGGTGVNYGYTF. The DNA for the CDR3 is TGTGCCAGCAGCCAAGGAGGAACAGGGGTTAACTATGGCTACACCTTC.

The chain joins TRBV27 to TRBJ1-1; D remains unclear. Germline lookup yields CDR1 MNHEY and CDR2 SMNVEV (reference sequence). V was shortened by 5 bases and J by 7 bases, with 8 bases between the two germline ends. The CDR3 contains 11 residues. As DNA, the CDR3 is TGTGCCAGCAGTCCCAGAATTGAAGCTTTCTTT. Protein: CASSPRIEAFF.

The rearrangement joins TRBV5-1 to TRBJ2-1; perhaps TRBD2 as D (6 bases). The germline V gene has CDR1 SGHRS and CDR2 YFSETQ. The CDR3 totals 17 residues. V lost 0 bases to trimming and J lost 0 bases, with 13 bases between them. In DNA form, the CDR3 reads TGCGCCAGCAGCTTGGGACTCCTCGGGAGCTCCTACAATGAGCAGTTCTTC. Translating gives CASSLGLLGSSYNEQFF.

The genes are TRBV11-2 and TRBJ2-7; D ambiguous. The germline gives CDR1 SGHAT, CDR2 FQNNGV. The CDR3 is 15 amino acids. The V end lost 5 bases, the J end lost 3 bases, and 17 bases lay between the germline ends. The CDR3 DNA follows: TGTGCCAGCAGCCGCCCAGAAGACCTTTTCTACGAGCAGTACTTC. Amino acids: CASSRPEDLFYEQYF.

The chain combines TRBV28 with TRBJ1-2; tentatively, D is TRBD1 (6 bases). Trimming removed 6 bases from V and 3 bases from J, with 8 bases in between. CDR1 is MDHEN, CDR2 SYDVKM, per germline. The CDR3 has 12 amino acids. CDR3 bases: TGTGCCAGCAGGCCAGGGGACTATGGCTACACCTTC. It yields the protein CASRPGDYGYTF.

V gene TRBV28 combines with J gene TRBJ1-5, with D unclear. V was cut by 7 bases and J by 2 bases, with 12 bases left in between. Germline V gene lookup returns CDR1 MDHEN and CDR2 SYDVKM. The CDR3 consists of 14 residues. As DNA, the CDR3 is TGTGCCAGCACCGAGAGTTGGGGCAATCAGCCCCAGCATTTT. It is translated as CASTESWGNQPQHF.

The chain uses TRBV10-2 and TRBJ1-2; 7 positions match TRBD1. Germline assignment: CDR1 WSHSY and CDR2 SAAADI. V lost 3 bases and J lost 6; bases outside the gene matches: 10. This CDR3 has 15 amino acids. The CDR3 loop reads CASSDRGRGTHGYTF. The CDR3 DNA reads as TGCGCCAGCAGTGATAGGGGCAGGGGGACTCATGGCTACACCTTC.